The 16 T cell receptor beta chains reported below all come from one sample, sequenced in a study of blood T cell repertoires in COVID-19. Sequencing used immunoSEQ multiplex PCR; TCRdb keeps in-frame clones, though not all of them. Found here are about 76,000 clones, about 88% of them singletons; the top ten hold 15% to 20%. The material sequenced was peripheral blood. These receptors were obtained from a human donor in a cohort sampled during active COVID-19.

The chain combines TRBV7-8 with TRBJ1-3, with TRBD1 identical over 7 bases. CDR3 size: 16 residues. The J segment lost 2 bases and the V segment lost 1 base, leaving 5 bases of the junction unmatched. CDR1 is SGHVS, CDR2 FQNEAQ, per germline. The CDR3 spells CASSLEGAAPGNTIYF. CDR3 sequence (DNA): TGTGCCAGCAGCTTAGAGGGGGCGGCCCCTGGAAACACCATATATTTT. Full variable domain (missing parts from reference TRBV7-8 and TRBJ1-3): GAGVSQSPRYKVAKRGQDVALRCDPISGHVSLFWYQQALGQGPEFLTYFQNEAQLDKSGLPSDRFFAERPEGSVSTLKIQRTQQEDSAVYLCASSLEGAAPGNTIYFGEGSWLTVV.

The chain recombines TRBV30 with TRBJ1-2, with unresolved D. The CDR3 loop spans 12 amino acids. Germline CDR1 is GTSNPN and CDR2 is SVGIG (reference sequence). The germline V and J ends were trimmed by 5 bases and 7 bases, with 14 bases remaining between them. CDR3 nucleotide sequence: TGTGCCTGGGGTCTTAGCCTGGGTGGCTACACCTTC. Translated: CAWGLSLGGYTF.

This clone has only one observation. This rearrangement joins TRBV5-1 to TRBJ2-1; 10 bases agree with TRBD2. V dropped 4 bases and J dropped 9; count of bases not matched to a gene: 7. From germline, CDR1 is SGHRS and CDR2 YFSETQ. The CDR3 runs 14 residues. CDR3 DNA: TGCGCCAGCAGCACAGGGACTAGCGCCACTGAGCAGTTCTTC. It is translated as CASSTGTSATEQFF.

The chain has TRBV5-1 and TRBJ2-6, with 9 bases fitting TRBD2. The CDR3 contains 19 residues. Germline trimming cut 4 bases from V and 0 bases from J; bases unmatched to any gene: 11. From germline, CDR1 is SGHRS and CDR2 YFSETQ. The CDR3 spells CASSPAGGPSVSGANVLTF. The CDR3 DNA follows: TGCGCCAGCAGCCCAGCGGGGGGACCCTCCGTCTCTGGGGCCAACGTCCTGACTTTC.

This chain uses TRBV9 with TRBJ2-7, with D possibly matching TRBD2 (5 bases). CDR1 and CDR2 from the germline V gene are SGDLS and YYNGEE. Trimming shortened V by 2 bases and J by 0 bases, and 9 bases separated the two germline ends. CDR3 length: 14 residues. CDR3 sequence: CASSVGRSSYEQYF. As DNA, the CDR3 is TGTGCCAGCAGCGTTGGGAGAAGCTCCTACGAGCAGTACTTC.

The CDR3 loop reads CATSDFLPGLAGGLWSYEQYF. The CDR3 region has the DNA TGTGCCACCAGTGATTTCCTACCGGGACTAGCGGGAGGATTGTGGTCCTACGAGCAGTACTTC. The chain has TRBV24-1 and TRBJ2-7; 15 bases are shared with TRBD2. Germline V CDR1 and CDR2: KGHDR, SFDVKD. This CDR3 contains 21 residues. V lost 1 base and J lost 1; bases outside the gene matches: 13.

The gene calls are TRBV6-1 and TRBJ2-4; TRBD2 might be the D (6 bases). Germline-derived CDR1 and CDR2 are MNHNS and SASEGT. Trimming stripped 2 bases from V and 0 bases from J, with 11 bases between. The CDR3 is 16 amino acids. The CDR3 DNA follows: TGTGCCAGCAGTGAACCGGGGGAGATAGCCAAAAACATTCAGTACTTC. Translating it yields CASSEPGEIAKNIQYF.

CDR3 DNA: TGCAGCGTTGAATCGCCCGGAGCTCAGTTCGCTTTCTTT. Protein sequence: CSVESPGAQFAFF. This chain uses TRBV29-1 with TRBJ1-1; D is ambiguous. The CDR3 is made up of 13 amino acids. In germline, CDR1 is SQVTM, CDR2 ANQGSEA. Deletions cut 2 bases from V and 11 bases from J, with 18 bases between.

This chain joins TRBV27 and TRBJ2-1, with D possibly matching TRBD1 (7 bases). Germline V CDR1 and CDR2: MNHEY, SMNVEV (reference sequence). With 1 base removed from V and 4 bases from J, the gap between germline ends came to 26 bases. The CDR3 sequence is 20 residues long. CDR3 coding DNA: TGTGCCAGCAGTTTATATACCCCAGGGTCTGCAGGGGGGAATTACAATGAGCAGTTCTTC. Translating it yields CASSLYTPGSAGGNYNEQFF.

The chain has TRBV5-1 and TRBJ2-2, with D unclear. The germline V gene has CDR1 SGHRS and CDR2 YFSETQ. CDR3 size: 14 residues. V was trimmed by 4 bases and J by 4 bases, leaving 11 bases between them. The chain's CDR3 is CASSLGTLTGELFF. As DNA, the CDR3 is TGCGCCAGCAGCCTGGGAACTCTCACCGGGGAGCTGTTTTTT.

The J gene is TRBJ2-1, the V gene TRBV29-1; 7 bases align to TRBD2. The CDR3 is 15 residues long. V shed 5 bases, J shed 0 bases, and the junction held 7 bases outside the gene matches. CDR1 and CDR2 (germline): SQVTM, ANQGSEA. CDR3 DNA: TGCAGCGTTCCCCCCGGGACTAACTCCTACAATGAGCAGTTCTTC. This sequence encodes CSVPPGTNSYNEQFF.

The chain carries TRBV19 and TRBJ2-1, with 7 bases lining up with TRBD1. CDR3 length: 15 amino acids. Germline CDR1 reads LNHDA; CDR2 reads SQIVND (reference sequence). The V and J ends lost 3 bases and 4 bases, in that order; junction bases with no gene match: 6. CDR3 nucleotides: TGTGCCAGTAGTATCTCCCTGGGACAGTACAATGAGCAGTTCTTC. Translated: CASSISLGQYNEQFF.

This chain uses TRBV18 with TRBJ2-5, with a weak D call TRBD1 (5 bases). The V gene lost 0 bases and the J gene lost 2 bases, with 10 bases spanning the gap. The CDR3 is 15 residues long. Germline V gives CDR1 KGHSH, CDR2 LQKENI. This CDR3 is CASSPPIREQETQYF. In nucleotides, the CDR3 is TGTGCCAGCTCACCACCGATCAGGGAACAAGAGACCCAGTACTTC.

The chain combines TRBV4-3 with TRBJ1-1; 7 nucleotides match TRBD1. V lost 6 bases, J lost 2 bases, and 6 bases stayed unmatched. This CDR3 comprises 14 residues. Germline CDR1 and CDR2: LGHNA and YSLEER. The CDR3 sequence is CASRNRGLNTEAFF. The DNA of the CDR3 is TGCGCCAGCAGAAACAGGGGCCTTAACACTGAAGCTTTCTTT.

V and J are TRBV19 and TRBJ2-2, with TRBD1 matching over 9 bases. This CDR3 is 17 amino acids long. The ends lost 5 bases at V and 0 bases at J; junction bases unmatched: 7. CDR1 and CDR2 (germline): LNHDA, SQIVND (reference sequence). The DNA of the CDR3 is TGTGCCAGTAGTCTGGGGGACAGGGTTGCGAACACCGGGGAGCTGTTTTTT. Protein product: CASSLGDRVANTGELFF.

The genes are TRBV7-3 and TRBJ2-1; D ambiguous. Germline V gene lookup returns CDR1 SGHTA and CDR2 FQGTGA. CDR3 length: 17 residues. The V end lost 4 bases, the J end lost 0 bases, and 16 bases lay between the germline ends. CDR3 nucleotides: TGTGCCAGCAGCTCGCCGACCTCGAGAGGCTCCTACAATGAGCAGTTCTTC. Its protein product is CASSSPTSRGSYNEQFF.